This T cell receptor (beta chain) was observed in a study of OX40 agonist ivuxolimab in advanced cancers. Across the whole study: Patients in the trial were receiving intravenous ivuxolimab every 2 weeks, at doses of 0.01 to 10 mg/kg. There were three patients with partial responses, one having hepatocellular carcinoma and two cutaneous melanoma.

Only in-frame clones appear in the TCRdb table, and some are missing; sequencing was by immunoSEQ multiplex PCR. The sample records about 18,000 clones, more than 75% being singletons. Autoimmune disease history or systemic immunosuppression was exclusionary. There are 18 residues in the CDR3. The source is an adult with an advanced solid tumor such as melanoma, head and neck, liver or kidney cancer. This chain links TRBV21-1 with TRBJ2-3; the table's D call of TRBD2 was not tested on the DNA. TRBV21-1 has pseudogene status. Here the sequenced sample was CD4+ or CD8+ T cells sorted from blood, taken in a trial of the OX40 agonist ivuxolimab. The CDR3 spells CASSKLGSGSERTDTQYF. The DNA of the CDR3 is TGTGCCAGCAGCAAACTAGGGAGCGGGAGCGAGAGGACAGATACGCAGTATTTT.